The T cell receptor (beta chain) described here comes from a study of blood T cell repertoires in COVID-19. Measured with immunoSEQ multiplex PCR; TCRdb has only the in-frame clones, and not every one. The data contain 50,000 to 60,000 clones, 81% of them singletons. With 5 bases removed from V and 4 bases from J, the gap between germline ends came to 8 bases. This CDR3 is 13 amino acids long. The germline V gene has CDR1 KGHDR and CDR2 SFDVKD. This clonotype was obtained from a woman aged 80 or older with COVID-19, enrolled during active disease. The sample comprised peripheral blood. The chain employs TRBV24-1 and TRBJ1-5, with D perhaps TRBD1 (6 bases). The CDR3 nucleotides are TGTGCCACCAGTGTTACAGGGAATCAGCCCCAGCATTTT. It encodes CATSVTGNQPQHF.